This T cell receptor (beta chain) appears in the sequencing data of a study of post-analysis software for immune sequencing data. The overall study: Patients had relapsing-remitting, secondary progressive or progressive-relapsing multiple sclerosis; some lacked subtype.

Unique molecular identifiers featured in each of the TCR beta cDNA libraries. T cells numbering roughly 0.85 to 11 million gave rise to roughly 0.5 million cDNA molecules. TCRdb itself ran the PCR reads through MiXCR, one entry per CDR3 protein. Of 800,000 to 950,000 distinct CDR3 sequences in the sample, roughly half were seen once. A word on this clonotype: Its antigen remains unidentified.

Study results and limitations: F-measure co-clustering was strong for batch-matched samples. Compared with controls, patients showed significantly lower normalized Chao1 diversity.

Sequenced: blood. The receptor was isolated from a girl aged 5-17 years with multiple sclerosis.

The CDR3 region is CSVDTRDREETQYF. The CDR3 region has the DNA TGCAGCGTTGATACCCGGGACAGGGAAGAGACCCAGTACTTC. V gene TRBV29-1 combines with J gene TRBJ2-5; 9 bases agree with TRBD1. This CDR3 spans 14 amino acids. The V and J ends lost 3 bases and 3 bases, in that order; junction bases with no gene match: 5. Germline lookup yields CDR1 SQVTM and CDR2 ANQGSEA. The full variable domain, completed using reference TRBV29-1 and TRBJ2-5, is SAVISQKPSRDICQRGTSLTIQCQVDSQVTMMFWYRQQPGQSLTLIATANQGSEATYESGFVIDKFPISRPNLTFSTLTVSNMSPEDSSIYLCSVDTRDREETQYFGPGTRLLVL.